This passage covers 25 T cell receptor beta chains from one sample sequenced in a study of OX40 agonist ivuxolimab in advanced cancers. The data were produced by immunoSEQ multiplex PCR, yet TCRdb's version contains in-frame clones alone and is incomplete. The table includes roughly 90,000 clones, roughly 93% detected once. The input for sequencing was CD4+ or CD8+ T cells sorted from blood, taken in a trial of the OX40 agonist ivuxolimab. The receptor source for this set is an adult with an advanced solid tumor such as melanoma, head and neck, liver or kidney cancer.

V gene TRBV18 combines with J gene TRBJ2-1; 7 positions match TRBD2. Germline loops: CDR1 KGHSH, CDR2 LQKENI. The CDR3 spans 15 residues. The V segment lost 2 bases and the J segment 4 bases; nucleotides outside the gene matches: 5. DNA of the CDR3: TGTGCCAGCTCACCAAGGCTAGCGGATTACAATGAGCAGTTCTTC. Translation: CASSPRLADYNEQFF.

The genes are TRBV6-5 and TRBJ2-5; 8 positions agree with TRBD1. This CDR3 region has 13 residues. CDR1 and CDR2 (germline): MNHEY, SVGAGI. V lost 5 bases and J lost 5; bases outside the gene matches: 4. CDR3 amino acids: CASSRTGKETQYF. The DNA for the CDR3 is TGTGCCAGCAGTCGGACAGGGAAGGAGACCCAGTACTTC.

The chain employs TRBV6-6 and TRBJ1-1; no reliable D call. The CDR3 totals 11 residues. CDR1 is MNHNY, CDR2 SVGAGI, per germline (reference sequence). V dropped 6 bases and J dropped 7 bases, with 9 bases sitting between them. The CDR3 spells CASSRGFEAFF. The DNA for the CDR3 is TGTGCCAGCAGCCGGGGTTTTGAAGCTTTCTTT.

This clone was detected a few times. The chain employs TRBV10-3 and TRBJ2-1; D perhaps matches TRBD1 (5 bases). Germline V gene lookup returns CDR1 ENHRY and CDR2 SYGVKD. The V end lost 4 bases, the J end lost 8 bases, and 9 bases lay between the germline ends. There are 12 residues in the CDR3. The CDR3 here is CAISAREHEQFF. CDR3 DNA sequence: TGTGCCATCAGTGCCAGGGAACATGAGCAGTTCTTC.

This rearrangement joins TRBV19 to TRBJ2-1; TRBD1 aligns across 9 bases. The ends lost 5 bases at V and 1 base at J; junction bases unmatched: 15. Germline CDR1 LNHDA, CDR2 SQIVND (reference sequence). CDR3 length equals 19 residues. The chain's CDR3 is CASSAPGQGVGGSYNEQFF. DNA for the CDR3: TGTGCCAGTAGTGCGCCGGGACAGGGTGTGGGCGGATCCTACAATGAGCAGTTCTTC.

In its sample, this clone was seen a few times. J is TRBJ1-2 and V is TRBV6-1; 9 bases fit TRBD1. Per germline, CDR1 MNHNS and CDR2 SASEGT. The CDR3 is made up of 14 amino acids. Trimming took 6 bases from V and 8 from J; bases not matched to a gene: 10. CDR3 loop: CASRPGQGIGGYTF. CDR3 coding DNA: TGTGCCAGCAGACCGGGACAGGGAATCGGCGGCTACACCTTC.

V gene TRBV30 combines with J gene TRBJ2-3; 7 positions agree with TRBD2. The CDR3 loop spans 13 amino acids. Trimming cost V 2 bases and J 4 bases; bases outside gene matches: 3. The germline V gene encodes CDR1 GTSNPN and CDR2 SVGIG (reference sequence). The CDR3 is CAWSTGGADTQYF. The DNA for the CDR3 is TGTGCCTGGAGTACTGGGGGGGCAGATACGCAGTATTTT.

The genes are TRBV25-1 and TRBJ2-5; no definite D call. Looked up from germline, CDR1 is MGHDK and CDR2 is SYGVNS. The CDR3 consists of 14 residues. V was pared by 3 bases and J by 1 base, with 9 bases between. CDR3 region: CASSESVAQETQYF. For the CDR3, the DNA is TGTGCCAGCAGTGAGAGTGTGGCCCAAGAGACCCAGTACTTC.

The chain has TRBV9 and TRBJ2-2, with no clear D. CDR1 and CDR2 from the germline V gene are SGDLS and YYNGEE. V shed 5 bases and J shed 1 base, with 9 bases lying between them. The CDR3 is 14 residues long. The CDR3 spells CASRSPGNTGELFF. CDR3 DNA sequence: TGTGCCAGCAGGTCTCCGGGGAACACCGGGGAGCTGTTTTTT. Looking up the rest from reference TRBV9 and TRBJ2-2 gives the full variable domain: DSGVTQTPKHLITATGQRVTLRCSPRSGDLSVYWYQQSLDQGLQFLIQYYNGEERAKGNILERFSAQQFPDLHSELNLSSLELGDSALYFCASRSPGNTGELFFGEGSRLTVL.

The rearrangement uses TRBV4-2 and TRBJ2-7, with 11 bases lining up with TRBD1. J was trimmed by 6 bases and V by 4 bases; bases with no gene match: 5. Per the germline V gene, CDR1 is LGHNA and CDR2 is YNFKEQ. The CDR3 spans 14 residues. In DNA, the CDR3 is TGTGCCAGCAGCCGGGACAGGGGGTTGGGCGAGCAGTACTTC. Translation: CASSRDRGLGEQYF.

The rearrangement links TRBV19 to TRBJ1-2; 9 positions agree with TRBD1. This CDR3 comprises 16 residues. The V gene end was trimmed by 3 bases and the J gene end by 6 bases; junction bases not matched to a gene: 11. CDR1 and CDR2 (germline): LNHDA, SQIVND (reference sequence). CDR3 residues: CASSINNRGQIDGYTF. CDR3 in DNA: TGTGCCAGTAGTATTAATAACAGGGGGCAGATAGATGGCTACACCTTC.

Notes on this clone: The sample contains more than one DNA sequence encoding this CDR3. The genes are TRBV5-1 and TRBJ2-3, with D hard to call. CDR1 and CDR2 from the germline V gene are SGHRS and YFSETQ. Trimming cost V 0 bases and J 1 base, with 6 bases left between them. CDR3 size: 14 residues. In DNA, the CDR3 is TGCGCCAGCAGCTTGGCCTCAGGCACAGATACGCAGTATTTT. As protein: CASSLASGTDTQYF.

The CDR3 spells CAISGNLAGGGNEQFF. The CDR3 nucleotides read TGTGCCATCAGTGGCAACCTAGCGGGAGGAGGCAATGAGCAGTTCTTC. V usage is TRBV10-3 and J usage is TRBJ2-1; 11 bases are shared with TRBD2. In germline, CDR1 is ENHRY, CDR2 SYGVKD. The CDR3 length is 16 residues. Germline trimming cut 4 bases from V and 6 bases from J; bases unmatched to any gene: 8.

The chain carries TRBV19 and TRBJ1-3; a weak D match, TRBD1 (5 bases). Germline CDR1 is LNHDA and CDR2 is SQIVND (reference sequence). Trimming stripped 5 bases from V and 1 base from J, with 9 bases between. This CDR3 contains 14 residues. CDR3 bases: TGTGCCAGTAGTGACAGTGCGTCTGGAAACACCATATATTTT. It translates to CASSDSASGNTIYF.

The CDR3 DNA is TGTGCCAGTAGTATAGCCGTCACCTACGAGCAGTACTTC. It is translated as CASSIAVTYEQYF. V gene TRBV19 combines with J gene TRBJ2-7, with D unclear. Germline assignment: CDR1 LNHDA and CDR2 SQIVND (reference sequence). The CDR3 has 13 amino acids. The V end lost 1 base, the J end lost 2 bases, and 6 bases lay between the germline ends.

The chain uses TRBV6-1 and TRBJ1-2; maybe TRBD1 (6 bases). CDR1 MNHNS and CDR2 SASEGT come from the germline V gene. CDR3 length: 10 residues. Trimming stripped 9 bases from V and 6 bases from J, with 8 bases between. The DNA of the CDR3 is TGTGCCAGACAGGGAGATGGCTACACCTTC. Protein sequence: CARQGDGYTF.

CDR3 sequence (DNA): TGTGCCAGCAGCTTCAGTGGGCCCACTGAAGCTTTCTTT. Its translation: CASSFSGPTEAFF. J is TRBJ1-1 and V is TRBV7-3; D remains unclear. CDR3 length: 13 amino acids. The V end lost 3 bases, the J end lost 4 bases, and 9 bases lay between the germline ends. Germline assignment: CDR1 SGHTA and CDR2 FQGTGA.

This clone was seen only once. This sequence joins TRBV2 and TRBJ2-3, with TRBD2 matching 14 bases. Germline CDR1 SNHLY, CDR2 FYNNEI. The CDR3 totals 15 residues. J was trimmed by 4 bases and V by 6 bases; bases with no gene match: 3. CDR3 loop: CASRRLAGGPDTQYF. CDR3 in DNA: TGTGCCAGCAGACGACTAGCGGGAGGGCCAGATACGCAGTATTTT.

In its sample, this clone was seen once. This chain links TRBV6-5 with TRBJ2-5; no definite D call. Trimming cost V 3 bases and J 5 bases, with 13 bases left between them. This CDR3 is 14 amino acids long. Germline V gene lookup returns CDR1 MNHEY and CDR2 SVGAGI. In DNA form, the CDR3 reads TGTGCCAGCAGTTATGGATCTGCGAGCGAGACCCAGTACTTC. It specifies CASSYGSASETQYF.

This chain joins TRBV28 and TRBJ2-1; TRBD2 aligns across 14 bases. Germline V gene sequence: CDR1 MDHEN, CDR2 SYDVKM. The CDR3 is made up of 15 amino acids. V lost 6 bases and J lost 7; bases outside the gene matches: 5. The CDR3 region is CASRPRLAGGNEQFF. DNA of the CDR3: TGTGCCAGCAGACCCAGACTAGCGGGGGGGAATGAGCAGTTCTTC.

The CDR3 DNA sequence: TGTGCCAGCTCACCGTCTAGGGGGGCGGCAACTAATGAAAAACTGTTTTTT. Translating gives CASSPSRGAATNEKLFF. The rearrangement uses TRBV18 and TRBJ1-4, with a possible D match to TRBD1 (6 bases). The germline V gene encodes CDR1 KGHSH and CDR2 LQKENI. The germline V and J ends were trimmed by 3 bases and 0 bases, with 14 bases remaining between them. This CDR3 is built from 17 residues.

The chain is built from TRBV7-7 and TRBJ2-1; D is possibly TRBD2 (6 bases). Germline values: CDR1 SSHAT, CDR2 FNYEAQ (reference sequence). V lost 5 bases and J 5 bases, leaving 13 bases between the germline ends. The CDR3 covers 14 residues. CDR3: CASSANLANNEQFF. The CDR3 nucleotides are TGTGCCAGCAGCGCCAACCTAGCGAACAATGAGCAGTTCTTC.

The CDR3 loop is CASSPWTGGREQYF. CDR3 sequence (DNA): TGTGCCAGCAGTCCCTGGACAGGGGGACGCGAGCAGTACTTC. The genes are TRBV28 and TRBJ2-7, with 10 bases that match TRBD1. The length of the CDR3 is 14 residues. The germline CDR1 and CDR2 sequences are MDHEN and SYDVKM. The V and J ends lost 5 bases and 6 bases, in that order; junction bases with no gene match: 7.

The CDR3 loop is CASSTDRALYEQFF. Here the CDR3 DNA reads TGTGCCAGCAGCACTGACAGGGCATTGTATGAGCAGTTCTTC. This sequence joins TRBV11-2 and TRBJ2-1, with 7 bases matching TRBD1. Germline CDR1 is SGHAT and CDR2 is FQNNGV. Losses at the gene ends were 5 bases for V and 8 bases for J; bases not matched to a gene: 9. The CDR3 extends over 14 amino acids.

The V and J genes are TRBV10-3 and TRBJ2-1; 8 bases line up with TRBD2. The CDR3 spans 14 residues. V lost 2 bases and J lost 3; bases outside the gene matches: 0. Germline loops: CDR1 ENHRY, CDR2 SYGVKD. The CDR3 region is CAISETSGYNEQFF. For the CDR3, the DNA is TGTGCCATCAGTGAGACTAGCGGCTACAATGAGCAGTTCTTC.